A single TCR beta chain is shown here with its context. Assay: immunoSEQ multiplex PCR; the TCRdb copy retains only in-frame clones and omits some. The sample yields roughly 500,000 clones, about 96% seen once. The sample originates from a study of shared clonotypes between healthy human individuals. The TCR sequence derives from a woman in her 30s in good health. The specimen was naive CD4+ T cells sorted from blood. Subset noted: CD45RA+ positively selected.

CDR3 DNA: TGTGCCAGCTCACTCACTCCCCCAGAGACCCAGTACTTC. Amino acid sequence: CASSLTPPETQYF. This chain links TRBV18 with TRBJ2-5; D ambiguous. The CDR3 covers 13 residues. Germline-derived CDR1 and CDR2 are KGHSH and LQKENI. Trimming shortened V by 4 bases and J by 4 bases, and 10 bases separated the two germline ends.